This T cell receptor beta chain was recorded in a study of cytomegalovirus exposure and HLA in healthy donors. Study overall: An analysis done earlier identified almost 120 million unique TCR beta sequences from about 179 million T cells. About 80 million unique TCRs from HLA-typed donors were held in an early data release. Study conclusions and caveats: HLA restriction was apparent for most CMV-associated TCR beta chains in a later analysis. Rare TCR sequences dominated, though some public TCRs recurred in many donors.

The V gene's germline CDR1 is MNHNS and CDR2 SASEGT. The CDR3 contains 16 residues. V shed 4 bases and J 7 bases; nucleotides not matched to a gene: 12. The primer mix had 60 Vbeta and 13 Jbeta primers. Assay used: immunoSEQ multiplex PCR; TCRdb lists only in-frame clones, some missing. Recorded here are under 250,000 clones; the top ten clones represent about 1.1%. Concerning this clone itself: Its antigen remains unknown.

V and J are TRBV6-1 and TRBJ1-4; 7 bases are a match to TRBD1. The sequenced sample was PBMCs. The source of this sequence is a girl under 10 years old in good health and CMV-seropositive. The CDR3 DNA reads TGTGCCAGCAGTGTACCCAGGGGGACTGGGAGTGAAAAACTGTTTTTT. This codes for CASSVPRGTGSEKLFF.